The source of this T cell receptor beta chain is a study of response to subunit inactivated influenza vaccine. The study, taken as a whole, reports: A suggestion made by the authors is that each seasonal influenza vaccination recruits few new T cells.

TCRdb recomputed calls from the RT-PCR reads with MiXCR, one row per CDR3 protein. Here the sample spans about 780,000 distinct CDR3 sequences, under 20% being singletons. This CDR3 comprises 14 residues. V lost 9 bases to trimming and J lost 6 bases; unmatched junction nucleotides: 7. CDR1 and CDR2 from the germline V gene are SGHRS and YFSETQ. To note about this clonotype: As yet, its antigen is unknown.

Material: PBMCs from blood, obtained 4 to 6 days after vaccination. V is TRBV5-1 and J is TRBJ2-3, with TRBD2 matching over 13 bases. This receptor was taken from a man aged 45-60 years who received an inactivated influenza vaccine. Written as DNA, the CDR3 is TGCGCCACCGGGACTAGCGGGGAAGTGGATACGCAGTATTTT. Translated: CATGTSGEVDTQYF.